These 10 T cell receptor beta chains originate from one sample sequenced in a study of cytomegalovirus exposure and HLA in healthy donors. This PCR relied on a set of 60 Vbeta primers and 13 Jbeta primers. The method was immunoSEQ multiplex PCR; TCRdb's version includes in-frame clones alone and lacks a portion of them. Among about 160,000 clones listed, 80% were seen once. Material for sequencing was PBMCs. The source of these receptors is a woman between 50 and 59 years old in good health and CMV-seropositive.

This chain connects TRBV30 to TRBJ1-2, with 9 bases aligning to TRBD1. V dropped 7 bases and J dropped 4; count of bases not matched to a gene: 7. The CDR3 totals 13 residues. Germline CDR1 and CDR2: GTSNPN and SVGIG (reference sequence). CDR3 sequence reads: CASSGTGPYGYTF. DNA of the CDR3: TGTGCCTCCTCCGGGACAGGGCCCTATGGCTACACCTTC.

The CDR3 DNA sequence: TGTGCCAGCAGTTTAGGAGGTTATTTTACCGGGGAGCTGTTTTTT. Its translation is CASSLGGYFTGELFF. The chain couples TRBV28 to TRBJ2-2; D perhaps matches TRBD2 (5 bases). V was trimmed by 2 bases and J by 5 bases, leaving 12 bases between them. The V gene's germline CDR1 is MDHEN and CDR2 SYDVKM. There are 15 residues in the CDR3.

The chain carries TRBV7-2 and TRBJ2-2, with D possibly being TRBD1 (6 bases). V lost 2 bases to trimming and J lost 6 bases, with 7 bases between them. Germline V gene sequence: CDR1 SGHTA, CDR2 FQGNSA. The CDR3 runs 13 residues. The CDR3 protein is CASSLRQAGELFF. The CDR3 DNA follows: TGTGCCAGCAGCTTAAGACAGGCCGGGGAGCTGTTTTTT.

The chain uses TRBV18 and TRBJ1-1; the D is unclear. Trimming removed 5 bases at V and 1 base at J, with 8 bases between. The CDR3 sequence is 13 residues long. Germline CDR1 reads KGHSH; CDR2 reads LQKENI. The CDR3 is CASSLDKNTEAFF. CDR3 in DNA: TGTGCCAGCTCATTAGACAAGAACACTGAAGCTTTCTTT.

The genes are TRBV6-6 and TRBJ2-7; D possibly corresponds to TRBD2 (6 bases). The CDR3 has 12 amino acids. The V gene lost 2 bases and the J gene lost 5 bases, with 7 bases spanning the gap. Germline loops: CDR1 MNHNY, CDR2 SVGAGI (reference sequence). The CDR3 spells CASSYPGDEQYF. The CDR3 DNA is TGTGCCAGCAGTTACCCGGGAGACGAGCAGTACTTC.

The chain recombines TRBV7-9 with TRBJ1-3, with D maybe TRBD1 (5 bases). The CDR3 runs to 14 residues. Trimming removed 3 bases from V and 5 bases from J, with 11 bases in between. Germline V lookup: CDR1 SEHNR, CDR2 FQNEAQ (reference sequence). Here the CDR3 reads CASSFSDSRNTIYF. The CDR3 bases are TGTGCCAGCAGCTTTTCAGACAGCCGAAACACCATATATTTT.

This chain uses TRBV7-6 with TRBJ1-2, with D perhaps TRBD1 (6 bases). The CDR3 sequence is 14 residues long. V was shortened by 7 bases and J by 4 bases, with 16 bases between the two germline ends. Germline V gene sequence: CDR1 SGHVS, CDR2 FNYEAQ. The CDR3 DNA reads TGTGCCAGCACCCCAGGGGTGGGTTTCTATGGCTACACCTTC. This gives the protein CASTPGVGFYGYTF.

The table lists this clone with a count of one. The chain is built from TRBV7-9 and TRBJ1-1; possibly TRBD1 for D (6 bases). Germline loops: CDR1 SEHNR, CDR2 FQNEAQ (reference sequence). V lost 7 bases, J lost 4 bases, and 13 bases lay in between. This CDR3 spans 13 amino acids. CDR3 DNA: TGTGCCAGCACCCCAGGGGTGGGCACTGAAGCTTTCTTT. Amino acid sequence: CASTPGVGTEAFF.

The genes are TRBV7-2 and TRBJ1-2; 8 positions agree with TRBD1. From germline, CDR1 is SGHTA and CDR2 FQGNSA. V trimming: 5 bases; J trimming: 5 bases; junction bases outside the gene matches: 4. The CDR3 spans 13 residues. DNA of the CDR3: TGTGCCAGCAGCCCCCGGACAGGGTATGGCTACACCTTC. This encodes CASSPRTGYGYTF.

The CDR3 loop is CASSRGSDTEAFF. The CDR3 DNA sequence: TGTGCCAGCAGCCGGGGGTCCGACACTGAAGCTTTCTTT. V usage is TRBV7-3 and J usage is TRBJ1-1; D possibly corresponds to TRBD1 (5 bases). Germline V gene lookup returns CDR1 SGHTA and CDR2 FQGTGA. V was trimmed by 5 bases and J by 3 bases, leaving 10 bases between them. There are 13 residues in the CDR3.